The rows below give T cell receptor beta chains drawn from one sample of a study of cytomegalovirus exposure and HLA in healthy donors. TCRdb keeps only in-frame clones here, not all; method: immunoSEQ multiplex PCR. Here the sample table reports 200,000 to 250,000 clones. The sample consisted of PBMCs. All receptors come from a girl between 2 and 10 years old in good health and CMV-seropositive. The conserved cysteine and the conserved F or W are not part of the CDR3 here.

j_gene | v_gene | CDR3aa
TRBJ1-2 | TRBV11-2 | ASRGTLHFYGYT
TRBJ1-1 | TRBV6-6 | ASSYTGEAF
TRBJ1-1 | TRBV28 | ASNRGPTEAF
TRBJ2-1 | TRBV5-4 | ASSFGTGREEQF
TRBJ1-2 | TRBV21-1 | ASSKVRGPLGGYT
TRBJ2-3 | TRBV28 | ASSERLAGADTQY
TRBJ1-4 | TRBV4-2 | ASSLDGAGGDEKLF
TRBJ2-7 | TRBV10-1 | APGARRGSYEQY
TRBJ2-1 | TRBV7-6 | ASSQRLAGLLFLSNEQF
TRBJ2-2 | TRBV2 | ASSDFFVAGNTGELF
TRBJ1-2 | TRBV10-3 | AISESGQAYGYT
TRBJ1-1 | TRBV7-3 | ASSPILNTEAF
TRBJ2-3 | TRBV2 | AGYRDFTDTQY
TRBJ2-7 | TRBV10-3 | AISETSGRSPQY
TRBJ2-7 | TRBV7-9 | ASSLGGPSAEQY
TRBJ1-5 | TRBV7-9 | ASSLGEGNQPQH
TRBJ1-1 | TRBV23-1 | ASSQIGQKAF
TRBJ1-2 | TRBV27 | ASRQQEGYGYT
TRBJ2-5 | TRBV19 | ASSTTGTGTETQY